This TCR beta chain was recorded in a study of blood T cell repertoires in COVID-19. There are a few counts of this clone. The CDR3 consists of 13 residues. Germline V CDR1 and CDR2: SGHNT, YYREEE (reference sequence). The V and J ends lost 4 bases and 6 bases respectively, with 13 bases between them. TCRdb's table, derived via immunoSEQ multiplex PCR, lists solely in-frame clones and lacks some. This table holds about 170,000 clones, approximately 88% found once. Sequencing used peripheral blood. The TCR was taken from a man aged 18 to 30 with active or convalescent COVID-19. This chain links TRBV5-4 with TRBJ1-2, with D perhaps TRBD1 (5 bases). Written as DNA, the CDR3 is TGTGCCAGCAGCGCAGCGGGGGACGATGGCTACACCTTC. This codes for CASSAAGDDGYTF.